One sample yielded the 10 T cell receptor beta chains listed below, sequenced in a study of control samples from healthy donors and cancer patients. Profiled with immunoSEQ multiplex PCR; TCRdb holds only in-frame clones, not every one. Of approximately 130,000 clones listed, approximately 87% are singletons. The source material was blood. Every receptor here comes from a man aged 55-75 years in good health.

A single count supports this clone. This rearrangement joins TRBV24-1 to TRBJ2-5, with D perhaps TRBD2 (7 bases). V was clipped by 3 bases and J by 5 bases, with 27 bases between them. Germline CDR1 and CDR2: KGHDR and SFDVKD. This CDR3 is built from 19 residues. Written as DNA, the CDR3 is TGTGCCACCAGTGATCCCCGAGGAGGTTGGGGGGGCCTTAGGGAGACCCAGTACTTC. Encoded protein: CATSDPRGGWGGLRETQYF.

The CDR3 spells CASSIFSPGQASSSYNEQFF. The CDR3 nucleotides are TGTGCCAGCAGTATCTTCTCGCCGGGACAGGCTTCTAGCTCCTACAATGAGCAGTTCTTC. The chain links TRBV27 to TRBJ2-1, with TRBD1 matching 8 bases. CDR3 length equals 20 residues. Trimming removed 5 bases from V and 0 bases from J; junction bases left unmatched: 18. Germline V gene data show CDR1 as MNHEY and CDR2 as SMNVEV (reference sequence).

The chain recombines TRBV7-2 with TRBJ1-1; TRBD1 might be the D (5 bases). Germline V gives CDR1 SGHTA, CDR2 FQGNSA. Trimming took off 5 bases at V and 4 bases at J, with 20 bases between the two ends. The CDR3 is made up of 16 amino acids. The CDR3 region has the DNA TGTGCCAGCAGCCTGTTTATTGGGGGGTTGAGCACTGAAGCTTTCTTT. Residues: CASSLFIGGLSTEAFF.

This clone has a single count. The chain recombines TRBV5-1 with TRBJ2-3; 10 positions match TRBD2. The germline V gene encodes CDR1 SGHRS and CDR2 YFSETQ. The CDR3 spans 18 residues. V dropped 3 bases and J dropped 3; count of bases not matched to a gene: 13. For the CDR3, the DNA is TGCGCCAGCAGCTACCTACCCGCTAGCGGGGGTGGAACAGATACGCAGTATTTT. Encoded protein: CASSYLPASGGGTDTQYF.

The rearrangement links TRBV9 to TRBJ2-7; 10 nucleotides align to TRBD1. The germline V gene has CDR1 SGDLS and CDR2 YYNGEE. V was pared by 0 bases and J by 2 bases, with 11 bases of the junction left unmatched. CDR3 length: 18 residues. The CDR3 region has the DNA TGTGCCAGCAGCGTAGTAACGGATGGGGGACAGGGGACCTACGAGCAGTACTTC. This translates into CASSVVTDGGQGTYEQYF. The full variable domain, rest sourced from reference TRBV9 and TRBJ2-7, is DSGVTQTPKHLITATGQRVTLRCSPRSGDLSVYWYQQSLDQGLQFLIQYYNGEERAKGNILERFSAQQFPDLHSELNLSSLELGDSALYFCASSVVTDGGQGTYEQYFGPGTRLTVT.

V is TRBV20-1 and J is TRBJ2-4; D is perhaps TRBD1 (5 bases). Germline-derived CDR1 and CDR2 are DFQATT and SNEGSKA (reference sequence). The CDR3 spans 14 residues. Trimming removed 3 bases from V and 1 base from J, with 10 bases in between. CDR3 loop: CSASTRVAKNIQYF. CDR3 sequence (DNA): TGCAGTGCTAGTACCAGGGTTGCCAAAAACATTCAGTACTTC.

V gene TRBV7-2 combines with J gene TRBJ2-2; D may be TRBD1 or TRBD2 (5 bases each). Germline V gene lookup returns CDR1 SGHTA and CDR2 FQGNSA. The V gene lost 1 base and the J gene lost 3 bases, with 12 bases spanning the gap. CDR3 length: 16 residues. CDR3 in DNA: TGTGCCAGCAGCTTAGGGGGGATTAGGGACACCGGGGAGCTGTTTTTT. It encodes CASSLGGIRDTGELFF.

The rearrangement links TRBV28 to TRBJ1-6, with D perhaps matching TRBD1 (5 bases). The V end was cut by 5 bases, the J end by 6 bases, with 11 bases between. Germline V gives CDR1 MDHEN, CDR2 SYDVKM. The CDR3 is made up of 14 amino acids. The CDR3 nucleotides are TGTGCCAGCAGTCTTGTCGGGGCTAATTCACCCCTCCACTTT. This translates into CASSLVGANSPLHF.

The rearrangement uses TRBV24-1 and TRBJ1-2; 7 bases match TRBD1. The CDR3 is 15 residues long. Germline CDR1 KGHDR, CDR2 SFDVKD. With V trimmed by 1 base and J by 7 bases, 8 bases remained unmatched. The CDR3 bases are TGTGCCACCAGTGATTTTGGCCGGGACAGTGGTGGCTACACCTTC. This sequence encodes CATSDFGRDSGGYTF.

The chain is built from TRBV2 and TRBJ1-5; D may be TRBD1 (5 bases). Germline loops: CDR1 SNHLY, CDR2 FYNNEI. V was shortened by 3 bases and J by 9 bases, with 18 bases between the two germline ends. CDR3 length: 15 residues. The CDR3 region has the DNA TGTGCCAGCAGTGATAGTGGGACCAACCCGAGGCCCCAGCATTTT. This gives the protein CASSDSGTNPRPQHF.